Below are 11 T cell receptor beta chains sequenced from a single sample in a study of blood T cell repertoires in COVID-19. The repertoire was sequenced with immunoSEQ multiplex PCR; TCRdb's copy has only in-frame clones and lacks some. This table has about 300,000 clones, 85% to 90% appearing once. Sequences were obtained from PBMCs or T cells enriched from blood (not recorded which). All receptors derive from a young man who had recovered from COVID-19.

The genes are TRBV5-1 and TRBJ1-1, with D perhaps TRBD1 (5 bases). Per the germline V gene, CDR1 is SGHRS and CDR2 is YFSETQ. The V end was cut by 4 bases, the J end by 2 bases, with 18 bases between. CDR3 length: 16 amino acids. The CDR3 sequence: CASSPTSRQINTEAFF. CDR3 bases: TGCGCCAGCAGCCCTACAAGCCGACAGATTAACACTGAAGCTTTCTTT.

The chain employs TRBV10-3 and TRBJ1-6; D is perhaps TRBD1 (5 bases). CDR1 ENHRY and CDR2 SYGVKD come from the germline V gene. The V end was cut by 5 bases, the J end by 0 bases, with 14 bases between. There are 17 residues in the CDR3. The DNA of the CDR3 is TGTGCCATCAGTCCGGGAGAGGGGAGCTCCTATAATTCACCCCTCCACTTT. It yields the protein CAISPGEGSSYNSPLHF.

This rearrangement joins TRBV30 to TRBJ2-4; perhaps TRBD2 as D (5 bases). The germline V gene has CDR1 GTSNPN and CDR2 SVGIG (reference sequence). The germline V and J ends were trimmed by 3 bases and 0 bases, with 12 bases remaining between them. CDR3 length: 15 amino acids. DNA for the CDR3: TGTGCCTGGAGGGCGGGCGTCTTAGCCAAAAACATTCAGTACTTC. Its translation: CAWRAGVLAKNIQYF.

V and J are TRBV10-1 and TRBJ2-5, with TRBD2 as a possible D gene (5 bases). Trimming took off 6 bases at V and 0 bases at J, with 20 bases between the two ends. The CDR3 sequence is 17 residues long. CDR1 is WNHNN, CDR2 SYGVQD, per germline (reference sequence). Written as DNA, the CDR3 is TGCGCCAGCAGCGACATTAGTGGGGAGCCGTACCAAGAGACCCAGTACTTC. Translated: CASSDISGEPYQETQYF.

This clone was recorded once. The chain combines TRBV7-9 with TRBJ2-7; tentatively, D is TRBD1 (6 bases). Trimming cost V 11 bases and J 1 base, with 18 bases left between them. Germline-derived CDR1 and CDR2 are SEHNR and FQNEAQ (reference sequence). The CDR3 extends over 14 amino acids. The CDR3 sequence: CAGTDSDLSYEQYF. CDR3 DNA: TGTGCCGGCACGGACAGCGACCTTTCCTACGAGCAGTACTTC.

The genes are TRBV28 and TRBJ2-1; D is uncertain. Germline V lookup: CDR1 MDHEN, CDR2 SYDVKM. This CDR3 is built from 15 residues. Trimming cost V 1 base and J 7 bases, with 14 bases left between them. Here the CDR3 reads CASSLYDVMRNEQFF. In DNA form, the CDR3 reads TGTGCCAGCAGTTTATATGACGTTATGAGGAATGAGCAGTTCTTC.

V and J are TRBV20-1 and TRBJ2-1, with D tentatively TRBD1 (6 bases). This CDR3 is built from 11 residues. Germline V gene lookup returns CDR1 DFQATT and CDR2 SNEGSKA (reference sequence). With 5 bases removed from V and 7 bases from J, the gap between germline ends came to 9 bases. The CDR3 reads CSAVQGNEQFF. In DNA form, the CDR3 reads TGCAGTGCTGTCCAGGGGAATGAGCAGTTCTTC.

This chain uses TRBV9 with TRBJ2-3, with a weak D call TRBD2 (6 bases). Germline CDR1 reads SGDLS; CDR2 reads YYNGEE. V gave up 2 bases and J gave up 4 bases, with 8 bases separating them. The CDR3 runs 13 residues. CDR3: CASSVAGSDTQYF. The CDR3 coding sequence is TGTGCCAGCAGCGTTGCGGGATCAGATACGCAGTATTTT.

The chain carries TRBV11-2 and TRBJ1-2; 9 bases map to TRBD1. With 6 bases clipped from V and 1 base from J, the junction kept 9 bases outside the gene matches. This CDR3 spans 16 amino acids. In germline, CDR1 is SGHAT, CDR2 FQNNGV. The CDR3 DNA is TGTGCCAGCAGTCCAGCCGGGACAGGGCTTAACTATGGCTACACCTTC. It specifies CASSPAGTGLNYGYTF.

The V call is TRBV6-4, the J call TRBJ2-2, with 11 bases fitting TRBD2. Trimming at V came to 8 bases and at J to 7 bases, leaving 9 bases not matched to a gene. Germline V gene data show CDR1 as MRHNA and CDR2 as SNTAGT. This CDR3 has 15 amino acids. In DNA form, the CDR3 reads TGTGCCAGCCCCTTAGCGGGAGGGCCTTTCGGGGAGCTGTTTTTT. This gives the protein CASPLAGGPFGELFF.

This chain joins TRBV29-1 and TRBJ1-2; maybe TRBD1 (5 bases). From germline, CDR1 is SQVTM and CDR2 ANQGSEA. V was cut by 4 bases and J by 8 bases, with 20 bases left in between. There are 14 residues in the CDR3. CDR3 residues: CSVGGGLGTDGYTF. CDR3 in DNA: TGCAGCGTTGGCGGGGGTTTGGGAACCGACGGCTACACCTTC.